This T cell receptor (beta chain) derives from a study of cytotoxic CD8 clonotypes in ibrutinib-treated CLL (dated by TCRdb to 2020 to 2023). In the study overall: The cohort had about a dozen relapsed/refractory and around 15 treatment-naive patients; 17 were IGHV unmutated. Responses were partial in 24 patients and complete in 2; after median about 70 months follow-up, approximately 15 stayed in remission and roughly twelve progressed. On average, each sample yielded some 250,000 productive templates and about 100,000 productive rearrangements. Every remission and progressive disease sample was obtained while ibrutinib was still being received by the patients. Cryopreserved peripheral blood mononuclear cells were obtained before treatment, at response, and at either sustained remission or disease progression. The response samples were drawn at a median of approximately twelve months into treatment, with a range of roughly 6 to 40 months. Of the 90 or so participants in the trial, about 26 had longitudinal samples available.

Reading the label with the study, this specimen's time point is: approximately 11 months on ibrutinib. For TCR beta library preparation, about 2 micrograms of genomic DNA were isolated from cryopreserved PBMCs. High-throughput TCR beta sequencing was performed on longitudinal blood samples from CLL patients receiving ibrutinib monotherapy. Patients were enrolled in a phase 2 open-label single-center ibrutinib monotherapy trial. The paper's findings and limits, for the study overall: At baseline, clonality was higher than in age-matched healthy donors and showed a strong correlation with circulating CD8+ T-cell counts. Public clonotypes were rare and either shrank or stayed stable during treatment, and the rise in clonality at ibrutinib response reflected expansion of private clonotypes. Sustained-remission and progressing patients did not have matched sampling times, and lymph node repertoires were not examined. At ibrutinib response clonality went up, during sustained remission it held steady, and at progression it dropped back toward baseline.

For CDR1 and CDR2, the germline V gene (reference sequence) lists SEHNR and FQNEAQ. V was cut back by 5 bases and J by 3 bases, leaving a gap of 10 bases between them. Taken from cysteine to phenylalanine, the CDR3 has 13 residues. Only CDR3 DNA is held: 39 bases, read in frame from base 1. Turning to this clone: The antigen this receptor binds is unknown. No base qualities exist here, and no much larger clone lies one base off it.

Each clonotype received, on average, around 10x coverage in deep resolution sequencing performed on a MiSeq, where the target depth lay between 1 in 1 million and 1 in 200,000 T cells. The immunoSEQ hsTCRB Kit was used to generate the TCR beta libraries. The published analysis was carried out like this. The data were analyzed with ImmunoSEQ Analyzer and ImmunoSEQ Data Assistant, and V, D and J gene assignments followed IMGT definitions. Clonality, which ranges from 0 to 1, was calculated as one minus the normalized Shannon entropy of productive rearrangement frequencies. Only overrepresented clonotypes making up at least 0.05% of the repertoire of each patient were included in the public clonotype analysis. Repertoires from some 14 age-matched healthy donors in immuneACCESS were used as clonality controls. TCRdb stores this immuneACCESS table with in-frame sequences only. Part of the clones is absent; in the studies checked, under half of the shortfall reflects unresolved V genes, and no reason is known for the rest. V, J and clone size derive from that table, while D and trimming were established from the DNA sequence. For this sample the table gives 85,000 or so clones, of which about 85% were detected only once. Roughly 4.8% of the sample rests with the top ten.

Sequencing used PBMCs, obtained after 12 months of ibrutinib treatment. The clonotype comes from a human donor with chronic lymphocytic leukemia. The V and J segments used are TRBV7-9 and TRBJ1-2; the D gene remains uncertain. The sequenced DNA: TGTGCCAGCAGCGCCGGGCCCCACTATGGCTACACCTTC. This codes for CASSAGPHYGYTF. Full variable domain (CDR3 extended with the reference TRBV7-9 and TRBJ1-2 proteins): DTGVSQNPRHKITKRGQNVTFRCDPISEHNRLYWYRQTLGQGPEFLTYFQNEAQLEKSRLLSDRFSAERPKGSFSTLEIQRTEQGDSAMYLCASSAGPHYGYTFGSGTRLTVV.